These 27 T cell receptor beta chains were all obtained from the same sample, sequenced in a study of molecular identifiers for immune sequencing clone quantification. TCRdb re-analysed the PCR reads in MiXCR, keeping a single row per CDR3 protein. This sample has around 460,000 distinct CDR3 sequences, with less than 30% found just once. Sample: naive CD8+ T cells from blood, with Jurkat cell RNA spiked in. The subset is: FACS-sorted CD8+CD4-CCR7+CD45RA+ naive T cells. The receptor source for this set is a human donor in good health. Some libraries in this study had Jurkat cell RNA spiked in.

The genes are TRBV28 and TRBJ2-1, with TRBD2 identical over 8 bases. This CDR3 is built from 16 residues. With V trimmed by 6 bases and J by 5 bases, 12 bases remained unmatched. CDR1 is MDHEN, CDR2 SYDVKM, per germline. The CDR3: CASSSIVTSGHNEQFF. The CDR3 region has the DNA TGTGCCAGCAGCTCCATCGTAACTAGCGGCCACAATGAGCAGTTCTTC.

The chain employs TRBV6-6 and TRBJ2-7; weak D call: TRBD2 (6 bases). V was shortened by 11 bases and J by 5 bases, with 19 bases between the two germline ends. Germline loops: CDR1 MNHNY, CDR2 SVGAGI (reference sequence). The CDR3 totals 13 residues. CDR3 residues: CAHGGTAYDEQYF. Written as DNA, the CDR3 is TGTGCCCACGGCGGGACGGCGTACGACGAGCAGTACTTC.

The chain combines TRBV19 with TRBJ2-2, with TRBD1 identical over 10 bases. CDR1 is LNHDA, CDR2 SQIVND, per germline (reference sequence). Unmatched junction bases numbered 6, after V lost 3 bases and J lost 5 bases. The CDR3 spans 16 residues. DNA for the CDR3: TGTGCCAGTAGTATCTGGACAGGGGGTGAGACCGGGGAGCTGTTTTTT. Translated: CASSIWTGGETGELFF.

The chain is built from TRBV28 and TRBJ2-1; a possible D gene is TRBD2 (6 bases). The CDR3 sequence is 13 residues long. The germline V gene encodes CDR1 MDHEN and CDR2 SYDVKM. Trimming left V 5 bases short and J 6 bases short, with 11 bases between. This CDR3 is CASSPMGGNEQFF. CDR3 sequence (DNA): TGTGCCAGCAGTCCGATGGGGGGCAATGAGCAGTTCTTC.

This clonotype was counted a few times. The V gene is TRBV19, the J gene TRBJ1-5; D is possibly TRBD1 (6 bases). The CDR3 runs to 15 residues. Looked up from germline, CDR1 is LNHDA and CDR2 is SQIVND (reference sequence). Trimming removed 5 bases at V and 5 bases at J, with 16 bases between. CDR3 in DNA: TGTGCCAGTAGTGTTGGGGGCGGGGGGGATCAGCCCCAGCATTTT. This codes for CASSVGGGGDQPQHF.

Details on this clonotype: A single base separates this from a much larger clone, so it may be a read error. The CDR3 DNA reads TGTGCCAGCACCCGCGGGGGGGTTGAGGCTTTCTTT. This translates into CASTRGGVEAFF. The chain employs TRBV7-9 and TRBJ1-1; tentatively, D is TRBD1 (5 bases). The germline V and J ends were trimmed by 7 bases and 11 bases, with 17 bases remaining between them. CDR1 is SEHNR and CDR2 is FQNEAQ in the germline V gene (reference sequence). This CDR3 is 12 amino acids long.

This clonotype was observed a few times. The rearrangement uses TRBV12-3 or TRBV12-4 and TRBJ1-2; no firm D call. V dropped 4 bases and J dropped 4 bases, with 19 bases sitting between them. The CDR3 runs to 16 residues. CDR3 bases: TGTGCCAGCAGTTCACACTCTTTGGTCCCCGGCTATGGCTACACCTTC. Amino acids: CASSSHSLVPGYGYTF.

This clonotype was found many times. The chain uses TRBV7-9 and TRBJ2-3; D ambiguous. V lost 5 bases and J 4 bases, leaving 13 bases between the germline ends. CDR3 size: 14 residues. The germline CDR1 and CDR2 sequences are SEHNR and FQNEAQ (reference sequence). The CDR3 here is CASSPGVQPDTQYF. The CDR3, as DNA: TGTGCCAGCAGCCCTGGGGTCCAGCCAGATACGCAGTATTTT.

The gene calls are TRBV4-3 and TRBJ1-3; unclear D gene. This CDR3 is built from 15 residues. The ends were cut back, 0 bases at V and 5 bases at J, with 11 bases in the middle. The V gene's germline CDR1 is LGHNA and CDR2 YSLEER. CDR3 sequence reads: CASSQDYTPRNTIYF. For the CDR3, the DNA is TGCGCCAGCAGCCAAGATTATACCCCGCGAAACACCATATATTTT.

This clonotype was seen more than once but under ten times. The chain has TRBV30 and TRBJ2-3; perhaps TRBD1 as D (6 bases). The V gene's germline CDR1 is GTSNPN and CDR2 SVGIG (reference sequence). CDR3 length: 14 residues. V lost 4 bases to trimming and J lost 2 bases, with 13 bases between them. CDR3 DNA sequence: TGTGCCTGGACCGTAAGGACAGCCACAGATACGCAGTATTTT. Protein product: CAWTVRTATDTQYF.

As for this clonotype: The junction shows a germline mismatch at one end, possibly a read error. CDR3 amino acids: CASSLPDRAPTKAFF. CDR3 bases: TGTGCCAGCAGCTTGCCAGACAGGGCCCCCACTAAAGCTTTCTTT. V and J are TRBV7-2 and TRBJ1-1; TRBD1 aligns across 7 bases. This CDR3 spans 15 amino acids. CDR1 and CDR2 (germline): SGHTA, FQGNSA.

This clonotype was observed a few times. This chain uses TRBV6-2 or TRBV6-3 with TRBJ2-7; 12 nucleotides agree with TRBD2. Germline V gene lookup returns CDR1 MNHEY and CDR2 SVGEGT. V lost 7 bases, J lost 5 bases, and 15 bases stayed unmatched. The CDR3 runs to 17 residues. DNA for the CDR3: TGTGCCAGCACCCTACTAGCGGGGGGCCGGGGAGCCAACGAGCAGTACTTC. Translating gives CASTLLAGGRGANEQYF.

This chain's CDR3 is CASKGSGFSGTQYF. The CDR3 nucleotides are TGTGCCAGCAAAGGCTCAGGGTTTTCGGGGACCCAGTACTTC. V gene TRBV27 combines with J gene TRBJ2-5; TRBD1 is a possible D gene (5 bases). The CDR3 extends over 14 amino acids. The germline V and J ends were trimmed by 7 bases and 7 bases, with 19 bases remaining between them. Germline V gene data show CDR1 as MNHEY and CDR2 as SMNVEV (reference sequence).

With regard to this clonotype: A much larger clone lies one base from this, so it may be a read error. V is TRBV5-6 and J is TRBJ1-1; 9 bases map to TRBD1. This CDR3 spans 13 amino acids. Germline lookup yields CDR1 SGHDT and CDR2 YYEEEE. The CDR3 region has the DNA TGTGCCATCAGCTCCGGGACAGGGTCTGAAGCTTTCTTT. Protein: CAISSGTGSEAFF.

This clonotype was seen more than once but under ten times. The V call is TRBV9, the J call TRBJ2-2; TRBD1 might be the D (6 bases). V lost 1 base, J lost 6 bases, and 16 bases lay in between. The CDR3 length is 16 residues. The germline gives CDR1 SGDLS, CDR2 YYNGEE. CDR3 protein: CASSVLGTLSSGELFF. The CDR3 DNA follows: TGTGCCAGCAGCGTATTGGGGACACTGAGTTCCGGGGAGCTGTTTTTT.

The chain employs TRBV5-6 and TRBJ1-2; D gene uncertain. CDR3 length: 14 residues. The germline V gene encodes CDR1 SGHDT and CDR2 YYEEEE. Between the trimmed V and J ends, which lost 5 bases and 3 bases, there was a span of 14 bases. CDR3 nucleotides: TGTGCCAGCAGGGTAGGCGCCACCTACTATGGCTACACCTTC. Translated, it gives CASRVGATYYGYTF.

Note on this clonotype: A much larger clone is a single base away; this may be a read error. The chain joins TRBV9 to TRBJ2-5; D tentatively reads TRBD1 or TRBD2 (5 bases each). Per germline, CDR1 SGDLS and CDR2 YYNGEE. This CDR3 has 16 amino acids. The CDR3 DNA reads TGTGCCAGCAGCGTTCGAGGGACCCCAGGTGGAGAGCCCCAGTACTTC. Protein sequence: CASSVRGTPGGEPQYF.

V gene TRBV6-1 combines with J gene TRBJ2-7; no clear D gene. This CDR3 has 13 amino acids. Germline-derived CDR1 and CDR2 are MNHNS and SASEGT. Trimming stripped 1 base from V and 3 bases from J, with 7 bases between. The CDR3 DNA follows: TGTGCCAGCAGTGAAGGGTGGTACTACGAGCAGTACTTC. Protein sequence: CASSEGWYYEQYF.

CDR3 in amino acids: CASSGRLAGGPRETQYF. CDR3 coding DNA: TGTGCCAGCAGTGGTAGACTAGCGGGGGGGCCTCGTGAGACCCAGTACTTC. The genes are TRBV2 and TRBJ2-5; 14 bases are a match to TRBD2. CDR3 length: 17 residues. Per germline, CDR1 SNHLY and CDR2 FYNNEI. The J segment lost 5 bases and the V segment lost 4 bases, leaving 9 bases of the junction unmatched.

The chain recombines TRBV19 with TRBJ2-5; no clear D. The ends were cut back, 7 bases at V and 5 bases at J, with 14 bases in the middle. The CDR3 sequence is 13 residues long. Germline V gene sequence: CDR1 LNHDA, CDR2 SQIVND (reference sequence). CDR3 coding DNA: TGTGCCAGTACCCCTGGTATATTTGAGACCCAGTACTTC. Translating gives CASTPGIFETQYF.

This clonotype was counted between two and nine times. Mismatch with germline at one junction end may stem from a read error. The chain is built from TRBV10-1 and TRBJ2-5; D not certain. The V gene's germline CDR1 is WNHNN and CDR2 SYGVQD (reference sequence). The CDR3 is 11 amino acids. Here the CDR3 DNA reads TGCGCCAGCAATGAGCCAGAGACCCAGTACTTC. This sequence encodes CASNEPETQYF.

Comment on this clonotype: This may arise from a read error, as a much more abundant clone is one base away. The CDR3 protein is CASSAPEDYEQYV. CDR3 nucleotide sequence: TGTGCCAGCAGTGCCCCTGAGGACTACGAGCAGTACGTC. The gene calls are TRBV25-1 and TRBJ2-7; no definite D call. V gave up 4 bases and J gave up 3 bases, with 10 bases separating them. There are 13 residues in the CDR3. Germline V gene lookup returns CDR1 MGHDK and CDR2 SYGVNS.

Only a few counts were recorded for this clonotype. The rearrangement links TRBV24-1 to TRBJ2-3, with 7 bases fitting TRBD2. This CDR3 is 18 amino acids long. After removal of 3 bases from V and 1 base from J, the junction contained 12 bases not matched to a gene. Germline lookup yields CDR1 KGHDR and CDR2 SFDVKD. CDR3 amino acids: CATSDIPGLLGGTDTQYF. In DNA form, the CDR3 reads TGTGCCACCAGTGATATCCCGGGACTACTAGGTGGCACAGATACGCAGTATTTT.

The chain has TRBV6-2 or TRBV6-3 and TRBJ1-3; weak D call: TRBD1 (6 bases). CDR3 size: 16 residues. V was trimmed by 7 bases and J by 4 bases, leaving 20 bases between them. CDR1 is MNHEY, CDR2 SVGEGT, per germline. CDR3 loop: CASKTYSGTRGNTIYF. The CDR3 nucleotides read TGTGCCAGCAAGACCTACTCCGGGACACGAGGAAACACCATATATTTT.

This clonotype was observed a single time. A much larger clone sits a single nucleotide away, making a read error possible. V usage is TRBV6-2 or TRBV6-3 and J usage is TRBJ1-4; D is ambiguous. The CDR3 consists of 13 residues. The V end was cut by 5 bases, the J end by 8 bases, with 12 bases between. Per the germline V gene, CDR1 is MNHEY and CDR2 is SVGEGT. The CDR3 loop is CASSIPGKEKLFF. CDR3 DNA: TGTGCCAGCAGTATACCGGGAAAAGAAAAACTGTTTTTT.

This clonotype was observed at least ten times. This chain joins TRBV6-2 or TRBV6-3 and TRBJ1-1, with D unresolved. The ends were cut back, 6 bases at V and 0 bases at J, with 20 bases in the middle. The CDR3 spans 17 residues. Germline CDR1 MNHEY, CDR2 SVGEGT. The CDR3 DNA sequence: TGTGCCAGCAGACGCGAGAAACTATCGAGGATGAACACTGAAGCTTTCTTT. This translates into CASRREKLSRMNTEAFF.

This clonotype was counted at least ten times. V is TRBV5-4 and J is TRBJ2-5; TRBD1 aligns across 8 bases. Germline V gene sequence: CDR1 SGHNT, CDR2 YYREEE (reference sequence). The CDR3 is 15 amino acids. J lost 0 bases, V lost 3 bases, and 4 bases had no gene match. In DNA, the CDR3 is TGTGCCAGCAGCTCGGACAGGGAGTACCAAGAGACCCAGTACTTC. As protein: CASSSDREYQETQYF.